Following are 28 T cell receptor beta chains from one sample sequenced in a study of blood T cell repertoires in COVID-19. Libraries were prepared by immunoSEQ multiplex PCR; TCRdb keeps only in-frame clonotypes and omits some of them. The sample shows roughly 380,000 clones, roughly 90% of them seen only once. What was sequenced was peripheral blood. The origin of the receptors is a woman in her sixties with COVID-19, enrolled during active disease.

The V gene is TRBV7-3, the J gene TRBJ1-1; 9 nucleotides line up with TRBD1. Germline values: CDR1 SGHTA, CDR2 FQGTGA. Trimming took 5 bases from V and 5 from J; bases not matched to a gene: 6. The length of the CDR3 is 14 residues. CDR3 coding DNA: TGTGCCAGCAGCCAACAGGGGGCGTGGACTGAAGCTTTCTTT. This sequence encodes CASSQQGAWTEAFF.

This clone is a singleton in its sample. CDR3 residues: CASRIGDRGREQYF. CDR3 in DNA: TGTGCCAGCAGAATCGGGGACCGAGGGAGGGAGCAGTACTTC. The V call is TRBV21-1, the J call TRBJ2-7; whether TRBD2, the table's D call, matches the DNA was not checked. TRBV21-1 counts as a pseudogene. The CDR3 consists of 14 residues.

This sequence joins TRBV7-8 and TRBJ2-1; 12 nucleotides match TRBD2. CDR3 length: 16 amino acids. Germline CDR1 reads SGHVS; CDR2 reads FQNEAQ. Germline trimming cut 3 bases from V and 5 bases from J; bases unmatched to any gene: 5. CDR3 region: CASSFTSGGTNNEQFF. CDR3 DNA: TGTGCCAGCAGCTTTACTAGCGGGGGGACAAACAATGAGCAGTTCTTC.

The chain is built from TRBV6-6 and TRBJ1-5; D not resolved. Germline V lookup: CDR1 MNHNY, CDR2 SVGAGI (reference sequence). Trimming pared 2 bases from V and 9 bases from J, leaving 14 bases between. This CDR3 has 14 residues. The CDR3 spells CASSYGQDQRPQHF. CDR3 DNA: TGTGCCAGCAGTTACGGGCAGGATCAGAGGCCCCAGCATTTT.

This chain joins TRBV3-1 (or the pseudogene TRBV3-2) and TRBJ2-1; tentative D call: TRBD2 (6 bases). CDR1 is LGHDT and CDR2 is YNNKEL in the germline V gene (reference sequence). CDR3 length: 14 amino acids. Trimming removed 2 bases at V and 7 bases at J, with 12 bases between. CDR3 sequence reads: CASSQSAGPNEQFF. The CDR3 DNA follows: TGTGCCAGCAGCCAATCGGCGGGACCGAATGAGCAGTTCTTC.

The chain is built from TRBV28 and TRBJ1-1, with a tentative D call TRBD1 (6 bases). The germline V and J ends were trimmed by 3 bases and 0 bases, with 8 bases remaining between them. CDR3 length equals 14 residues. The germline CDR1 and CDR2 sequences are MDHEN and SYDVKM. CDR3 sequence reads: CASSFGQMNTEAFF. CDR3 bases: TGTGCCAGCAGTTTTGGACAGATGAACACTGAAGCTTTCTTT.

The CDR3 DNA reads as TGCGCCAGCAGCTTGAAATGGACAGGTCACAATGAGCAGTTCTTC. This encodes CASSLKWTGHNEQFF. The V call is TRBV5-1, the J call TRBJ2-1; TRBD1 matches at 7 bases. Trimming at V came to 1 base and at J to 5 bases, leaving 6 bases not matched to a gene. The CDR3 sequence is 15 residues long. Germline V CDR1 and CDR2: SGHRS, YFSETQ. Drawing the rest from reference TRBV5-1 and TRBJ2-1, the complete variable domain is KAGVTQTPRYLIKTRGQQVTLSCSPISGHRSVSWYQQTPGQGLQFLFEYFSETQRNKGNFPGRFSGRQFSNSRSEMNVSTLELGDSALYLCASSLKWTGHNEQFFGPGTRLTVL.

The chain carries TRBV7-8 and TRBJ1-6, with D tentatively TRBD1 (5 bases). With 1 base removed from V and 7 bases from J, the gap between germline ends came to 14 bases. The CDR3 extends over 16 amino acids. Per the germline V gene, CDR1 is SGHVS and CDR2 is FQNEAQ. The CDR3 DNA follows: TGTGCCAGCAGCTTAGTAATGGGGCGTCGGAATTCACCCCTCCACTTT. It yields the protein CASSLVMGRRNSPLHF.

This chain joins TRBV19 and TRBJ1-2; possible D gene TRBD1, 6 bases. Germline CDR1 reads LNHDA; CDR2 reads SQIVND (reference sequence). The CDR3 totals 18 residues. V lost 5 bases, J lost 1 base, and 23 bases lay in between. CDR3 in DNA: TGTGCCAGTAGTCCAGCCGTAAGGGGGGGGCGGGTTAACTATGGCTACACCTTC. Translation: CASSPAVRGGRVNYGYTF. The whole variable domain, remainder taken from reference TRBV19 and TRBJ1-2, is DGGITQSPKYLFRKEGQNVTLSCEQNLNHDAMYWYRQDPGQGLRLIYYSQIVNDFQKGDIAEGYSVSREKKESFPLTVTSAQKNPTAFYLCASSPAVRGGRVNYGYTFGSGTRLTVV.

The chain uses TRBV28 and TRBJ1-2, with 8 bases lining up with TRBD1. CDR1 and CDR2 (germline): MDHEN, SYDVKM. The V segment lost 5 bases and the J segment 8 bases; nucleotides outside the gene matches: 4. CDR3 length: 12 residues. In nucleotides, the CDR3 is TGTGCCAGCAGTGTCAGGGGGCCGGGCTACACCTTC. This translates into CASSVRGPGYTF.

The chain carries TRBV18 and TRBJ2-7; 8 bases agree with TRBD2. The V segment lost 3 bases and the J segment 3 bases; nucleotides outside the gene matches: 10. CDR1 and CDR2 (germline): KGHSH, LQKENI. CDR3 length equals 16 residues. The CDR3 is CASSPALAGEHYEQYF. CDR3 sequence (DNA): TGTGCCAGCTCACCGGCTCTAGCGGGCGAACACTACGAGCAGTACTTC.

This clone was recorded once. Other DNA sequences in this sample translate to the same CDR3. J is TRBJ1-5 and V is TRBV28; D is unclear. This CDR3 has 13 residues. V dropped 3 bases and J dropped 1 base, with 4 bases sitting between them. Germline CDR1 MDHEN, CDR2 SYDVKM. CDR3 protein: CASSLLSNQPQHF. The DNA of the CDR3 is TGTGCCAGCAGTTTGCTAAGCAATCAGCCCCAGCATTTT. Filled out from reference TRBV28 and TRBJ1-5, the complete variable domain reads DVKVTQSSRYLVKRTGEKVFLECVQDMDHENMFWYRQDPGLGLRLIYFSYDVKMKEKGDIPEGYSVSREKKERFSLILESASTNQTSMYLCASSLLSNQPQHFGDGTRLSIL.

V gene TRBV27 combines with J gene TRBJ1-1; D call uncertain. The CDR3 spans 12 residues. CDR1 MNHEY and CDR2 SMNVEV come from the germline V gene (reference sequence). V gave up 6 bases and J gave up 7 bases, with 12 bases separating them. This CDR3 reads CASSSGVGEAFF. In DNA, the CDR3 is TGTGCCAGCAGCTCCGGGGTTGGTGAAGCTTTCTTT.

The CDR3 region has the DNA TGTGCCTGGAGTGCCTTCAGGGGGAGCAATCAGCCCCAGCATTTT. Encoded protein: CAWSAFRGSNQPQHF. The chain joins TRBV30 to TRBJ1-5; 7 bases fit TRBD1. This CDR3 has 15 amino acids. Trimming removed 1 base from V and 1 base from J; junction bases left unmatched: 4. CDR1 GTSNPN and CDR2 SVGIG come from the germline V gene (reference sequence).

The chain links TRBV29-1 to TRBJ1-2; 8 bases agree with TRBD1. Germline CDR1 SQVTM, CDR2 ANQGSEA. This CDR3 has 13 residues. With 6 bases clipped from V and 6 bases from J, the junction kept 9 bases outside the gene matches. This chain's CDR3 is CSVTDREGHGYTF. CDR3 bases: TGCAGCGTCACGGACAGGGAAGGTCATGGCTACACCTTC. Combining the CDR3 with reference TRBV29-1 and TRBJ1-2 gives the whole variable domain SAVISQKPSRDICQRGTSLTIQCQVDSQVTMMFWYRQQPGQSLTLIATANQGSEATYESGFVIDKFPISRPNLTFSTLTVSNMSPEDSSIYLCSVTDREGHGYTFGSGTRLTVV.

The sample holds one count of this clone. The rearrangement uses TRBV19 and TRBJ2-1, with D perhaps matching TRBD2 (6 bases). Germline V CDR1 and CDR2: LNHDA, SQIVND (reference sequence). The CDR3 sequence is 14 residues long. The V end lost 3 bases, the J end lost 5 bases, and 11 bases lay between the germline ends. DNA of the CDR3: TGTGCCAGTAGTATGGCGGGACTGAACAATGAGCAGTTCTTC. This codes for CASSMAGLNNEQFF.

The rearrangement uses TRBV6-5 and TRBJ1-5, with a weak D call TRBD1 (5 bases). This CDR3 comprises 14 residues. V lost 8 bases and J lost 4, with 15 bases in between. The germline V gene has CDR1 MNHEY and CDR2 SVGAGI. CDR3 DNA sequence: TGTGCCAGCCCCGAGTACGGGGGGAATCAGCCCCAGCATTTT. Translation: CASPEYGGNQPQHF.

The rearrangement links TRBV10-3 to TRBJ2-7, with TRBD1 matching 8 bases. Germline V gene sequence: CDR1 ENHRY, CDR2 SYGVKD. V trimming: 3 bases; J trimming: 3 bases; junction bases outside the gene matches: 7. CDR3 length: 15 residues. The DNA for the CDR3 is TGTGCCATCAGTGACGCCGGGACAGGACACTACGAGCAGTACTTC. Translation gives CAISDAGTGHYEQYF.

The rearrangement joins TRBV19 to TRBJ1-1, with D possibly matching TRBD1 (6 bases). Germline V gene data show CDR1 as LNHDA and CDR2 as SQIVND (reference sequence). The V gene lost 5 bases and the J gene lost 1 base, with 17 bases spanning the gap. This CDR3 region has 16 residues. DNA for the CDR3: TGTGCCAGTAGTCAGCGGGGGCCCGGGTCGAACACTGAAGCTTTCTTT. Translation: CASSQRGPGSNTEAFF.

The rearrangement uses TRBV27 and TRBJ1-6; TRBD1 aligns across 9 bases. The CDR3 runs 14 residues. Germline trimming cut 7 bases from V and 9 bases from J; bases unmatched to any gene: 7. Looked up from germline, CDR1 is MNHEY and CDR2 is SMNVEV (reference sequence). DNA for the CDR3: TGTGCCAGCACTCGGGACAGGGCTGGTTCACCCCTCCACTTT. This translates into CASTRDRAGSPLHF.

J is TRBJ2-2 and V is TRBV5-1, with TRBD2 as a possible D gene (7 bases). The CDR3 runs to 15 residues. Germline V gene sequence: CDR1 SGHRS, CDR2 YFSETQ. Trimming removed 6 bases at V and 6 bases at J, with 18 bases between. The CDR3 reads CASNPRGGDPGELFF. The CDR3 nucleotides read TGCGCCAGCAACCCTAGGGGGGGCGATCCCGGGGAGCTGTTTTTT.

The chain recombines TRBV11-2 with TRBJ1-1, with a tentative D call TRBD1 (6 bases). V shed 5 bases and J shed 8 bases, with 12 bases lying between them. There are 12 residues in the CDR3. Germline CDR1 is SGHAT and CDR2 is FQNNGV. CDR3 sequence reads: CASSTDGTEAFF. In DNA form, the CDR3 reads TGTGCCAGCAGCACAGACGGGACAGAAGCTTTCTTT.

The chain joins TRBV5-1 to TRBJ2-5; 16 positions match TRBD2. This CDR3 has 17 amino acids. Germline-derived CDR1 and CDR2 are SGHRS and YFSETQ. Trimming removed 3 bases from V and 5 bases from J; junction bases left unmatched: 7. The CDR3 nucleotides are TGCGCCAGCAGCTCCGGGACTAGCGGGGGGGCCCAGGAGACCCAGTACTTC. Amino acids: CASSSGTSGGAQETQYF.

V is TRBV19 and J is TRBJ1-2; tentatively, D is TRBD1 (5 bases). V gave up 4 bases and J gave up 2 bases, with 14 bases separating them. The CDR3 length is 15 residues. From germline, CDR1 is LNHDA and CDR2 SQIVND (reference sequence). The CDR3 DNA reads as TGTGCCAGTAGTAAGGCCGGGGGGACCAACTATGGCTACACCTTC. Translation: CASSKAGGTNYGYTF.

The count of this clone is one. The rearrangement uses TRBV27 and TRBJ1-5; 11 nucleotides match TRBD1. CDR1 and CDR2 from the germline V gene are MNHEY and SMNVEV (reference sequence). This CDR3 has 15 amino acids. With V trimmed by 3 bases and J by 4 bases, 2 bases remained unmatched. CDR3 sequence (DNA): TGTGCCAGCAGTTTTGGGACAGGGGGAAATCAGCCCCAGCATTTT. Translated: CASSFGTGGNQPQHF.

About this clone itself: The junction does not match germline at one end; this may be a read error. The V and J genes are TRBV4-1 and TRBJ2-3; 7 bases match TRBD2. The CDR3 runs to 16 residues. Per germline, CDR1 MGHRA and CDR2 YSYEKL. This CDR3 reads CVSSQGLSGGGDTQYF. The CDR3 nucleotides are TGCGTCAGCAGCCAAGGCCTGTCCGGGGGAGGGGATACGCAGTATTTT.

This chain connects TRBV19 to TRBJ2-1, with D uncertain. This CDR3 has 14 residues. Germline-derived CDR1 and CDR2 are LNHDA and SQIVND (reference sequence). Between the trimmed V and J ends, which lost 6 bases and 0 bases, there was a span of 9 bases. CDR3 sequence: CASSSVSSYNEQFF. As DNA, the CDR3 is TGTGCCAGTAGCTCCGTTAGCTCCTACAATGAGCAGTTCTTC.

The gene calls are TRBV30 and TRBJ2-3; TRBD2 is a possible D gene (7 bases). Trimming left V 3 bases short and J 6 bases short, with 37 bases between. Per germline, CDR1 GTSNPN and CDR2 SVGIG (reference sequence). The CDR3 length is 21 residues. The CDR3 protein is CAWRDSGGARGRMGGPDTQYF. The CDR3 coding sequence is TGTGCCTGGAGGGACAGTGGAGGAGCCAGAGGTAGAATGGGGGGGCCGGATACGCAGTATTTT. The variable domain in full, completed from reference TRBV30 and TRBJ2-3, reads SQTIHQWPATLVQPVGSPLSLECTVEGTSNPNLYWYRQAAGRGLQLLFYSVGIGQISSEVPQNLSASRPQDRQFILSSKKLLLSDSGFYLCAWRDSGGARGRMGGPDTQYFGPGTRLTVL.